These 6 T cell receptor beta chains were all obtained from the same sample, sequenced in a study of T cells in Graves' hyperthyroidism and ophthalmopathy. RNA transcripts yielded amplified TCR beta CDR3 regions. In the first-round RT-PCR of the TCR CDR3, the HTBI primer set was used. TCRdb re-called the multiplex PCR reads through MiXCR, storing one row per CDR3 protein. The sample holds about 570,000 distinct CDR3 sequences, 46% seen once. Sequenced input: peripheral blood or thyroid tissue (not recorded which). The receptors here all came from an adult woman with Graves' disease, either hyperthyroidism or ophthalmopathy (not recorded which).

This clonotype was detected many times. The CDR3 region has the DNA TGTGCCAGCAGCCTCTTAGAACACACTGAAGCTTTCTTT. This encodes CASSLLEHTEAFF. The chain carries TRBV16 and TRBJ1-1; D is undetermined. Germline-derived CDR1 and CDR2 are KGHSY and FQNENV. V lost 4 bases and J 3 bases, leaving 9 bases between the germline ends. The length of the CDR3 is 13 residues.

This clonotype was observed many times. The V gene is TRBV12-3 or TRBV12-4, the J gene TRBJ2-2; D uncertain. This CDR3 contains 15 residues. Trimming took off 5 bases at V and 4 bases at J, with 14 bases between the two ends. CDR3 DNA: TGTGCCAGCAGTCCAGCACGAACCCTCACCGGGGAGCTGTTTTTT. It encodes CASSPARTLTGELFF.

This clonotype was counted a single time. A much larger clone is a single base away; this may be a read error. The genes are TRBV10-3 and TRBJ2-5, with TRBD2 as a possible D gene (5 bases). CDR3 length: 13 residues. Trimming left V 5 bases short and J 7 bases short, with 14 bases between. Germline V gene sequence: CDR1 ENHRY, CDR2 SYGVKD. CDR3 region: CAISLSAGGTQYF. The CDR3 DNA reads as TGTGCCATCAGTTTATCGGCCGGAGGGACCCAGTACTTC.

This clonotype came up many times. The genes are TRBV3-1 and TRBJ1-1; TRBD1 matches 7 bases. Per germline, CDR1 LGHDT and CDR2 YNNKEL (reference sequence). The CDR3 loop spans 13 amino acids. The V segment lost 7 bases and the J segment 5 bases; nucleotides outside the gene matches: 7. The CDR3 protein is CASNSAGGTEAFF. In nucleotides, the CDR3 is TGTGCCAGCAATTCCGCAGGGGGGACTGAAGCTTTCTTT.

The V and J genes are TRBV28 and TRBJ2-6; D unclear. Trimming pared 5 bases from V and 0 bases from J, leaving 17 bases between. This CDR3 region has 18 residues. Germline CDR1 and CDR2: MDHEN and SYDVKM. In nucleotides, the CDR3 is TGTGCCAGCAGTCTAACCATATTAGCAGGCTCTGGGGCCAACGTCCTGACTTTC. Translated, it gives CASSLTILAGSGANVLTF.

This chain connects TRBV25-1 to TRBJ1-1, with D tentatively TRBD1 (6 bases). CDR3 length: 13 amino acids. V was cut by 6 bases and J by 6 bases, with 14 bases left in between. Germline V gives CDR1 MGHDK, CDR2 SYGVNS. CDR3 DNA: TGTGCCAGCAGGGGGACACACCCGGCTGAAGCTTTCTTT. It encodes CASRGTHPAEAFF. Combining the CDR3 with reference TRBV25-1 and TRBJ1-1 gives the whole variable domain EADIYQTPRYLVIGTGKKITLECSQTMGHDKMYWYQQDPGMELHLIHYSYGVNSTEKGDLSSESTVSRIRTEHFPLTLESARPSHTSQYLCASRGTHPAEAFFGQGTRLTVV.